This T cell receptor beta chain was profiled in a study of T cell repertoires in cytomegalovirus infection. Study-level information: Indications of both CMV infection and matching HLA type were provided by public TCR beta signatures.

TCRdb reanalysed the reads using MiXCR and keeps one entry per CDR3 protein. The repertoire consists of roughly 600,000 distinct CDR3 sequences, with around 24% occurring once and the leading ten covering approximately 8.2%. The study's findings and limits: Carriers of CMV and the relevant HLA type were discriminated by public TCR beta frequency. Predominance within the ex vivo response was attributable to HLA-C-restricted CMV-specific TCR beta clonotypes.

With regard to this clonotype: Its specificity is not known.

The CDR3 consists of 14 residues. The germline V gene encodes CDR1 LNHDA and CDR2 SQIVND (reference sequence). V lost 8 bases to trimming and J lost 3 bases, with 14 bases between them. The source of this sequence is a human donor in good health (CMV status not recorded). Some clones in this sample may be carry-over from other donors' samples. The sequenced sample was CD8+ T cells from PBMCs. This chain uses TRBV19 with TRBJ1-5; no definite D call. CDR3 in DNA: TGTGCCAGTCGGGATCCAAGTCCCAATCAGCCCCAGCATTTT. This translates into CASRDPSPNQPQHF.